Below are 3 T cell receptor beta chains sequenced from a single sample in a study of OX40 agonist ivuxolimab in advanced cancers. The protocol was immunoSEQ multiplex PCR, while the TCRdb copy is restricted to in-frame clones and leaves out a portion. Among 43,000 or so clones listed, about 87% were seen once. The sample here was CD4+ or CD8+ T cells sorted from blood, taken in a trial of the OX40 agonist ivuxolimab. The receptor set was obtained from an adult with an advanced solid tumor such as melanoma, head and neck, liver or kidney cancer.

V is TRBV19 and J is TRBJ2-3; D not certain. V dropped 7 bases and J dropped 0 bases, with 17 bases sitting between them. This CDR3 has 16 residues. Per the germline V gene, CDR1 is LNHDA and CDR2 is SQIVND (reference sequence). This CDR3 is CASKGRLGVSTDTQYF. Written as DNA, the CDR3 is TGTGCCAGTAAGGGCCGGCTCGGCGTCAGCACAGATACGCAGTATTTT.

V is TRBV28 and J is TRBJ1-1; tentatively, D is TRBD1 (6 bases). The CDR3 loop spans 13 amino acids. CDR1 and CDR2 from the germline V gene are MDHEN and SYDVKM. Trimming removed 11 bases at V and 1 base at J, with 14 bases between. CDR3 loop: CAGRRGQNTEAFF. As DNA, the CDR3 is TGTGCCGGGAGGAGGGGACAGAACACTGAAGCTTTCTTT.

The CDR3 reads CASSVTESYEQYF. Here the CDR3 DNA reads TGTGCCAGCAGTGTCACGGAAAGCTACGAGCAGTACTTC. The J gene is TRBJ2-7, the V gene TRBV6-1; D is unclear. The CDR3 loop spans 13 amino acids. Germline values: CDR1 MNHNS, CDR2 SASEGT. With 4 bases removed from V and 3 bases from J, the gap between germline ends came to 10 bases.